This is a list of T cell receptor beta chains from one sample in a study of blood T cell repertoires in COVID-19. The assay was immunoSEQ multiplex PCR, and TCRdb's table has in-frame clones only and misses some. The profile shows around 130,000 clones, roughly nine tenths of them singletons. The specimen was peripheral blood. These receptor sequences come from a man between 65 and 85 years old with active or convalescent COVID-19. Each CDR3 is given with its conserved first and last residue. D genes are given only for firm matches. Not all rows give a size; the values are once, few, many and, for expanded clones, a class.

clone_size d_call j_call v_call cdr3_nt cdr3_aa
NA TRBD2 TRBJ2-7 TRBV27 TGTGCCAGCATTCCAGCGGGAGGGCCCCACGAGCAGTACTTC CASIPAGGPHEQYF
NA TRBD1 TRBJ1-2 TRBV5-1 TGCGCCAGCAGCCCCCGGATGGGACAAGGGGGCGATGGCTACACCTTC CASSPRMGQGGDGYTF
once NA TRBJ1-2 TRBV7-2 TGTGCCAGCAGCTTAGGACAGGCCAACTATGGCTACACCTTC CASSLGQANYGYTF
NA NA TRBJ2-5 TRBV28 TGTGCCAGCAGTTTACAAGACAGGGACTTTGAGACCCAGTACTTC CASSLQDRDFETQYF
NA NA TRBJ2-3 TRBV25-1 TGTGCCAGCAGTGAAGGGGGCCCATATACGCAGTATTTT CASSEGGPYTQYF
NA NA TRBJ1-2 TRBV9 TGTGCCAGCAGCACAGATAACTATGGCTACACCTTC CASSTDNYGYTF
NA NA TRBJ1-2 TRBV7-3 TGTGCCAGCAGCTCCCCGGGAACAGGGTCCCATGGCTACACCTTC CASSSPGTGSHGYTF
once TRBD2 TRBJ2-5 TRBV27 TGTGCCAGCAGCTTCCTAGCGGGGAAGCAAGAGACCCAGTACTTC CASSFLAGKQETQYF
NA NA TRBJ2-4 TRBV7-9 TGTGCCAGCAGCTTAGGTGCGGGCGCGGTAGCCAAAAACATTCAGTACTTC CASSLGAGAVAKNIQYF
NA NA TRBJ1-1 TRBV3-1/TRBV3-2 TGTGCCAGCAGCCAAGCCGGCGGTGAAGCTTTCTTT CASSQAGGEAFF
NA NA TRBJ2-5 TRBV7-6 TGTGCCAGCAGCTCATGGCGAGGGACCCAGTACTTC CASSSWRGTQYF
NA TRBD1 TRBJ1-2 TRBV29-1 TGCAGCGCGGCATGGGGGGCAGGGGGCGAAAAAGGCTATGGCTACACCTTC CSAAWGAGGEKGYGYTF
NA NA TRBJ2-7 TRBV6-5 TGTGCCAGTGCGGGTCAAGGTTACGAGCAGTACTTC CASAGQGYEQYF
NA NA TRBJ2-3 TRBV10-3 TGTGCCATCAGTGAAGGACCGCTGGAGGGAGATACGCAGTATTTT CAISEGPLEGDTQYF
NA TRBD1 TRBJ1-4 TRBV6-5 TGTGCCAGCAGGCGGGACAGGCGCACTGAAAAACTGTTTTTT CASRRDRRTEKLFF
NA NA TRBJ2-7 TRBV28 TGTGCCAGCAGGGGGACGAAGGGGGGGCCCTTAGACGAGCAGTACTTC CASRGTKGGPLDEQYF
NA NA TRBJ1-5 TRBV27 TGTGCCAGCAGTCCGAGACTGGGAGAGGGGCCCCAGCATTTT CASSPRLGEGPQHF
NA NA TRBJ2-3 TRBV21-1 NA CASRLQVGQGTTDTQYF
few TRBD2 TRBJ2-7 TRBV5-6 TGTGCCAGCAGCTTCGGCCTAGCGGGAGTCTACGAGCAGTACTTC CASSFGLAGVYEQYF
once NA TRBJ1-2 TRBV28 TGTGCCAGCAGGCTGGGGGAGGCCATGGGGGGCTACACCTTC CASRLGEAMGGYTF
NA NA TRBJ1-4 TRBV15 TGTGCCACCAGCAGAGATAGGAGGGTCGATGAAAAACTGTTTTTT CATSRDRRVDEKLFF
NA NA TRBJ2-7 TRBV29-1 TGCAGCGTTGAAGTTTCCCCGGGAAACGAGCAGTACTTC CSVEVSPGNEQYF
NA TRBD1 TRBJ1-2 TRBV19 TGTGCCAGTAGTAGACAGGGCCTTAACTATGGCTACACCTTC CASSRQGLNYGYTF
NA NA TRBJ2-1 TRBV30 TGTGCCTGGAAGGGGTCAGGATCCTACAATGAGCAGTTCTTC CAWKGSGSYNEQFF